These T cell receptor beta chains were read from a single sample in a study of radiotherapy plus CTLA-4 blockade in lung cancer. Sequencing used immunoSEQ multiplex PCR; TCRdb keeps in-frame clones, though not all of them. The table records about 48,000 clones, 75% to 90% of them present only once. The sample here was peripheral blood, taken from a patient treated with radiotherapy plus ipilimumab. The receptors originated from a human donor with non-small cell lung cancer that progressed on radiotherapy plus ipilimumab. Some clones in this sample may be carry-over from other donors' samples. Each CDR3 is given with its conserved first and last residue. D genes are given only for firm matches. Rows may omit the clone size; those that give it use once, few, many or a size class.

few	.	TRBV19	TRBJ1-5	CASSSSVRNQPQHF	TGTGCCAGTAGTTCTTCGGTCCGCAATCAGCCCCAGCATTTT
once	TRBD2	TRBV5-5	TRBJ2-3	CASSLSSGGLDTQYF	TGTGCCAGCAGCTTGTCTAGCGGGGGTCTAGATACGCAGTATTTT
.	.	TRBV18	TRBJ2-1	CASSPRTDPNEQFF	TGTGCCAGCTCACCCAGGACAGACCCGAATGAGCAGTTCTTC
.	.	TRBV7-2	TRBJ2-5	CASSLIETEGWTQYF	TGTGCCAGCAGCTTGATTGAGACAGAAGGTTGGACCCAGTACTTC
.	.	TRBV11-2	TRBJ1-3	CASSFIRGEPGNTIYF	TGTGCCAGCAGCTTTATCAGGGGTGAACCTGGAAACACCATATATTTT
.	.	TRBV6-5	TRBJ1-1	CASRPPGIGSAEAFF	TGTGCCAGCAGACCCCCGGGTATAGGTTCTGCTGAAGCTTTCTTT
.	.	TRBV2	TRBJ2-7	CASSLTGRPAEQYF	TGTGCCAGCAGTCTGACAGGGAGGCCCGCCGAGCAGTACTTC
.	.	TRBV10-1	TRBJ2-2	CASSEDIDTGELFF	TGCGCCAGCAGTGAGGACATTGACACCGGGGAGCTGTTTTTT
.	.	TRBV9	TRBJ1-5	CASSMTARNQPQHF	TGTGCCAGCAGCATGACAGCCCGCAATCAGCCCCAGCATTTT
.	TRBD2	TRBV7-9	TRBJ2-7	CASSLASGRRGEQYF	TGTGCCAGCAGCTTAGCTAGCGGGAGAAGAGGGGAGCAGTACTTC
few	TRBD1	TRBV14	TRBJ1-1	CASSWDRDTEAFF	TGTGCCAGCAGCTGGGACAGGGACACTGAAGCTTTCTTT
.	.	TRBV5-5	TRBJ2-5	CASSLPGASITETQYF	TGTGCCAGCAGCCTCCCAGGGGCTTCAATCACAGAGACCCAGTACTTC
few	TRBD2	TRBV2	TRBJ2-3	CASSGGLAESDTQYF	TGTGCCAGCAGTGGGGGACTAGCGGAAAGTGATACGCAGTATTTT
.	.	TRBV10-3	TRBJ2-2	CAISDWTDNTGELFF	TGTGCCATCAGTGACTGGACAGATAACACCGGGGAGCTGTTTTTT
.	TRBD2	TRBV19	TRBJ2-7	CASSTLAGRPYEQYF	TGTGCCAGTAGTACCCTAGCGGGAAGGCCCTACGAGCAGTACTTC
.	.	TRBV27	TRBJ2-1	CASSIDFYNEQFF	TGTGCCAGCAGCATAGACTTCTACAATGAGCAGTTCTTC
.	.	TRBV30	TRBJ1-6	CAWGSLTGVGSPLHF	TGTGCCTGGGGAAGCTTGACGGGGGTAGGTTCACCCCTCCACTTT
.	TRBD2	TRBV6-1	TRBJ2-1	CASTGLAGGTEQFF	TGTGCCAGCACCGGACTAGCGGGGGGGACTGAGCAGTTCTTC
once	.	TRBV25-1	TRBJ2-2	CASKRENTGEPFF	TGTGCCAGCAAAAGGGAGAACACCGGGGAGCCGTTTTTT
.	.	TRBV7-9	TRBJ2-2	CASSSRGGSGWTGELFF	TGTGCCAGCAGCTCGAGGGGGGGCTCGGGTTGGACCGGGGAGCTGTTTTTT
.	.	TRBV5-5	TRBJ1-1	CASSVVEGSFYTEAFF	TGTGCCAGCAGCGTGGTGGAGGGAAGTTTTTATACTGAAGCTTTCTTT
.	TRBD1	TRBV7-2	TRBJ2-3	CASSARQGASTDTQYF	TGTGCCAGCAGCGCCAGACAGGGAGCGTCCACAGATACGCAGTATTTT
.	TRBD2	TRBV5-1	TRBJ2-2	CASSLAFAGGPIGELFF	TGCGCCAGCAGCTTGGCCTTTGCGGGAGGGCCTATCGGGGAGCTGTTTTTT
.	TRBD2	TRBV5-1	TRBJ2-2	CASSWTSGYTGELFF	TGCGCCAGCAGCTGGACTAGCGGGTACACCGGGGAGCTGTTTTTT
once	.	TRBV18	TRBJ2-1	CASSGEVGYNEQFF	TGTGCCAGCTCCGGTGAGGTCGGGTACAATGAGCAGTTCTTC
.	TRBD2	TRBV5-6	TRBJ2-5	CASSLGVASGPQETQYF	TGTGCCAGCAGCTTAGGGGTGGCTAGCGGGCCGCAAGAGACCCAGTACTTC
.	TRBD1	TRBV18	TRBJ2-1	CASSPWAGQGGYNEQFF	TGTGCCAGCTCACCATGGGCAGGACAGGGAGGCTACAATGAGCAGTTCTTC
.	.	TRBV10-3	TRBJ2-7	CAISATGPRYEQYF	TGTGCCATCAGTGCGACAGGCCCACGGTACGAGCAGTACTTC
.	.	TRBV19	TRBJ1-2	CASSFMRSYGYTF	TGTGCCAGTAGTTTTATGCGGTCCTATGGCTACACCTTC
.	TRBD1	TRBV15	TRBJ1-5	CATSSATGRGNQPQHF	TGTGCCACCAGCAGCGCGACAGGGCGAGGGAATCAGCCCCAGCATTTT
once	TRBD2	TRBV27	TRBJ2-3	CASSSGAGGPTDTQYF	TGTGCCAGCAGTTCCGGAGCGGGAGGGCCGACAGATACGCAGTATTTT
.	.	TRBV5-1	TRBJ1-2	CASARGGANYGYTF	TGCGCCAGCGCACGCGGGGGAGCTAACTATGGCTACACCTTC
.	TRBD2	TRBV5-1	TRBJ2-1	CASSLSGRENNEQFF	TGCGCCAGCAGCCTAAGCGGGAGGGAAAACAATGAGCAGTTCTTC
.	.	TRBV5-3	TRBJ2-7	CARTGVGQNYEQYF	TGTGCCAGAACCGGAGTCGGCCAGAACTACGAGCAGTACTTC
.	.	TRBV2	TRBJ1-1	CASRAGPEEAFF	TGTGCCAGCCGGGCGGGACCGGAGGAAGCTTTCTTT
.	TRBD1	TRBV6-5	TRBJ1-2	CASSYDRGNYGYTF	TGTGCCAGCAGTTACGACAGGGGTAACTATGGCTACACCTTC
.	.	TRBV6-4	TRBJ2-3	CASSDSAGATDTQYF	TGTGCCAGCAGTGACTCCGCGGGGGCTACAGATACGCAGTATTTT
.	.	TRBV6-5	TRBJ1-1	CASSRRDWNEAFF	TGTGCCAGCAGTCGCAGGGATTGGAATGAAGCTTTCTTT
.	TRBD1	TRBV19	TRBJ1-5	CASSGGQGAYSNQPQHF	TGTGCCAGTAGTGGCGGACAGGGGGCATATAGCAATCAGCCCCAGCATTTT
.	TRBD2	TRBV2	TRBJ2-7	CASSEGGLAGGPSREQYF	TGTGCCAGCAGTGAAGGCGGACTAGCGGGGGGGCCCTCGCGGGAGCAGTACTTT